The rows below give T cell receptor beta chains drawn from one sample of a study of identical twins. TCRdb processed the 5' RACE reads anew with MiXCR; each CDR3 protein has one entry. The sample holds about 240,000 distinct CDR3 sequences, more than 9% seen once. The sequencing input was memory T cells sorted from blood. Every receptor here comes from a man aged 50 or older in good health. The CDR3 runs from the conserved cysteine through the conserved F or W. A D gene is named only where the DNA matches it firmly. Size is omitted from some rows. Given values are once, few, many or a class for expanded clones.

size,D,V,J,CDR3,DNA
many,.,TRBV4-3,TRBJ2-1,CASSQATEQFF,TGCGCCAGCAGCCAGGCTACCGAGCAGTTCTTC
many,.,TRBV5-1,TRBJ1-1,CASSWQGNTEAFF,TGCGCCAGCAGCTGGCAGGGAAACACTGAAGCTTTCTTT
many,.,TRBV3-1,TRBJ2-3,CASSAMGRHTDTQYF,TGTGCCAGCAGCGCGATGGGCAGACACACAGATACGCAGTATTTT
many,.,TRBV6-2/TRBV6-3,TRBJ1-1,CASSLPGRRTGNTEAFF,TGTGCCAGCAGTCTTCCTGGTAGAAGGACGGGGAACACTGAAGCTTTCTTT
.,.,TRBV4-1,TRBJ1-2,CASSQEAAGSYGYTF,TGCGCCAGCAGCCAAGAGGCCGCCGGGAGCTATGGCTACACCTTC
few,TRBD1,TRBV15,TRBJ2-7,CATSNGRQGSYEQYF,TGTGCCACCAGCAATGGGAGACAGGGCTCCTACGAGCAGTACTTC
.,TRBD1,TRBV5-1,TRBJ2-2,CASSKGTGKGTGELFF,TGCGCCAGCAGCAAAGGGACAGGAAAGGGTACCGGGGAGCTGTTTTTT
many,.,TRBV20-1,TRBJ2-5,CSASLRGGRETQYF,TGCAGTGCTAGCTTAAGGGGGGGGAGGGAGACCCAGTACTTC
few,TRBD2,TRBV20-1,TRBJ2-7,CSARDHGLAGGRQYF,TGCAGTGCTAGAGATCATGGACTAGCGGGGGGGCGGCAGTACTTC
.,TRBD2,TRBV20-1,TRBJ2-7,CSARGGAYEQYF,TGCAGTGCTCGGGGGGGAGCCTACGAGCAGTACTTC
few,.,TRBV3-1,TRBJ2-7,CASSQELSSRPGEQYF,TGTGCCAGCAGCCAAGAACTCTCCAGCCGTCCTGGTGAGCAGTACTTC
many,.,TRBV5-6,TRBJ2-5,CASSLKGAETQYF,TGTGCCAGCAGCTTGAAAGGTGCGGAGACCCAGTACTTC
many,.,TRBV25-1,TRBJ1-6,CASSVGRLNSPLHF,TGTGCCAGCAGTGTTGGCAGATTAAATTCACCCCTCCACTTT
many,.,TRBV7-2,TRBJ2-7,CASSYVGEQYF,TGTGCCAGCAGCTACGTCGGCGAGCAGTACTTC
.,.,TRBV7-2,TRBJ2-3,CASSETSSDTQYF,TGTGCCAGCAGCGAAACTAGTTCAGATACGCAGTATTTT
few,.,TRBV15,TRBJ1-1,CATSGHRDTEAFF,TGTGCCACCAGCGGACACAGGGACACTGAAGCTTTCTTT
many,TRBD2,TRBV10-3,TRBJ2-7,CAISENSGSREQYF,TGTGCCATCAGTGAGAATAGCGGGAGTAGGGAGCAGTACTTC
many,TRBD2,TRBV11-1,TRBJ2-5,CASSTGTSGIGETQYF,TGTGCCAGCAGCACCGGGACTAGCGGGATCGGAGAGACCCAGTACTTC
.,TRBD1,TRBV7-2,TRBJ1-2,CASSTRDSSYGYTF,TGTGCCAGCAGCACCCGGGACAGTTCCTATGGCTACACCTTC
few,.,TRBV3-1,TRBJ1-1,CASSRSGDLNTEAFF,TGTGCCAGCAGCCGTTCCGGAGATTTGAACACTGAAGCTTTCTTT
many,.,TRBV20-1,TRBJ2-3,CSAEDSGTDTQYF,TGCAGTGCTGAGGACTCCGGCACAGATACGCAGTATTTT
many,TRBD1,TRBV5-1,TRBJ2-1,CASSSGTGGEQFF,TGCGCCAGCAGCTCCGGGACAGGAGGTGAGCAGTTCTTC
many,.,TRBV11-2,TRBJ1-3,CASSIPRGPTIYF,TGTGCCAGCAGCATTCCCCGAGGGCCGACCATATATTTT
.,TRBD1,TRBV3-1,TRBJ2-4,CASSQERTGKGENIQYF,TGTGCCAGCAGCCAAGAGAGGACAGGGAAAGGGGAAAACATTCAGTACTTC
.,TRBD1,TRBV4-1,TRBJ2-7,CASSQDPGQYYEQYF,TGCGCCAGCAGCCAAGACCCGGGACAGTACTACGAGCAGTACTTC